The 3 T cell receptor beta chains given below trace back to one sample, sequenced in a study of blood T cells in healthy people across ages. Then a second PCR, running roughly 7 to 12 cycles, was carried out with a sample-barcoded 5' primer and a J-beta primer mix. From the 5' RACE reads, TCRdb called clonotypes with MiXCR, one entry per CDR3 protein. The table has some 890,000 distinct CDR3 sequences, just under 30% seen once. This same sample was also part of a study on T cells of mothers and their children.

The sequencing input was blood. These receptors all come from a woman between 40 and 55 years old in good health.

V usage is TRBV9 and J usage is TRBJ2-7, with 7 bases fitting TRBD2. V was pared by 4 bases and J by 7 bases, with 11 bases of the junction left unmatched. CDR3 length: 14 amino acids. Per germline, CDR1 SGDLS and CDR2 YYNGEE. The CDR3, as DNA: TGTGCCAGCAGCCCCCGGGTGGGGGGGGATGAGCAGTACTTC. Its protein is CASSPRVGGDEQYF.

As regards this clonotype: A much larger clone differs from this one at a single base, so this may be a read error. The V call is TRBV4-1, the J call TRBJ2-5; 8 positions agree with TRBD2. V dropped 2 bases and J dropped 11; count of bases not matched to a gene: 16. Looked up from germline, CDR1 is MGHRA and CDR2 is YSYEKL. The CDR3 is 16 amino acids. The CDR3 loop is CASSQTSGGGTNEQYF. The DNA for the CDR3 is TGCGCCAGCAGCCAAACAAGCGGGGGTGGGACCAATGAGCAGTACTTC.

In its sample, this clonotype was seen many times. The chain is built from TRBV7-3 and TRBJ2-3; 10 bases agree with TRBD2. In germline, CDR1 is SGHTA, CDR2 FQGTGA. The junction had 3 bases not matched to a gene; V was cut back by 3 bases and J by 3 bases. The CDR3 loop spans 15 amino acids. CDR3 protein: CASSFGLAATDTQYF. The CDR3 DNA sequence: TGTGCCAGCAGCTTCGGACTAGCGGCGACAGATACGCAGTATTTT. Complete variable domain (other parts from reference TRBV7-3 and TRBJ2-3): GAGVSQTPSNKVTEKGKYVELRCDPISGHTALYWYRQSLGQGPEFLIYFQGTGAADDSGLPNDRFFAVRPEGSVSTLKIQRTERGDSAVYLCASSFGLAATDTQYFGPGTRLTVL.